This TCR beta chain was recovered during a study of T cell responses to AZD1222 COVID-19 vaccine. General study points: The study identified only five or six AZD1222 recipients as seropositive at baseline. The donors showed a predominance of white British ancestry and of females, with possible underestimation of clonal diversity. Sampling that yielded the repertoires occurred only after the peak T cell response. The CD4 TCRs associated with vaccination extended across spike and predominated at 160-218 and 743-854.

Produced via immunoSEQ multiplex PCR; TCRdb's table is partial and in-frame only. The data show 95,000 to 130,000 clones, approximately 93% seen once. Regarding this clone: What it binds is not known.

Germline V CDR1 and CDR2: SGHAT, FQNNGV. The ends lost 5 bases at V and 1 base at J; junction bases unmatched: 11. This CDR3 has 18 amino acids. This TCR came from an adult in good health. The rearrangement joins TRBV11-2 to TRBJ2-2; 9 positions agree with TRBD1. This specimen consisted of peripheral blood, obtained on day 0 of AZD1222 vaccination. The CDR3 loop is CASSAPRGQGRNTGELFF. The CDR3 DNA is TGTGCCAGCAGCGCGCCGCGCGGACAGGGGAGGAACACCGGGGAGCTGTTTTTT.